The clone carrying this T cell receptor (beta chain) has just a few counts. The CDR3 is 15 residues long. The V and J ends lost 7 bases and 2 bases, in that order; junction bases with no gene match: 9. Germline V gene data show CDR1 as MRHNA and CDR2 as SNTAGT. This sample was taken from a study of blood T cell repertoires in COVID-19. Study at large: Samples of COVID-19 (acute and convalescent) were obtained from the United States, Italy and Spain. T cells, B-cell-depleted T cells, or PBMCs provided the cDNA or gDNA that served as material.

Assay: immunoSEQ multiplex PCR; the TCRdb copy retains only in-frame clones and omits some. This table has approximately 350,000 clones, approximately 91% appearing once. The chain recombines TRBV6-4 with TRBJ1-2; 8 bases agree with TRBD1. Material: peripheral blood. This clonotype was sampled from an older woman with COVID-19, enrolled during active disease. As DNA, the CDR3 is TGTGCCAGCAAACCCACAGGGGGTTCAAACTATGGCTACACCTTC. Protein sequence: CASKPTGGSNYGYTF.